A single sample gave rise to the 27 T cell receptor beta chains below, sequenced in a study of cytomegalovirus exposure and HLA in healthy donors. In the PCR, 60 Vbeta and 13 Jbeta primers were used. Profiling relied on immunoSEQ multiplex PCR, and the TCRdb table lists in-frame clones only, not all of them. The table has about 170,000 clones, 80% seen once; the top ten hold more than 5.5%. Material: PBMCs. The origin of the receptors is a man under 40 in good health and CMV-seropositive.

The CDR3 region is CASRSTALTNEKLFF. The CDR3 nucleotides are TGTGCCAGCAGGTCGACAGCCCTAACTAATGAAAAACTGTTTTTT. The chain recombines TRBV27 with TRBJ1-4, with D maybe TRBD1 (5 bases). In germline, CDR1 is MNHEY, CDR2 SMNVEV (reference sequence). Trimming pared 6 bases from V and 1 base from J, leaving 12 bases between. The CDR3 is 15 amino acids.

This clone was picked up one time. This chain links TRBV7-6 with TRBJ2-2, with 7 positions matching TRBD1. J was trimmed by 6 bases and V by 2 bases; bases with no gene match: 9. Germline lookup yields CDR1 SGHVS and CDR2 FNYEAQ. This CDR3 contains 16 residues. DNA of the CDR3: TGTGCCAGCAGCTTACGAGGGGGCCGGTCGGCCGGGGAGCTGTTTTTT. Protein product: CASSLRGGRSAGELFF. The variable domain in full, completed from reference TRBV7-6 and TRBJ2-2, reads GAGVSQSPRYKVTKRGQDVALRCDPISGHVSLYWYRQALGQGPEFLTYFNYEAQQDKSGLPNDRFSAERPEGSISTLTIQRTEQRDSAMYRCASSLRGGRSAGELFFGEGSRLTVL.

J is TRBJ2-1 and V is TRBV2, with 10 bases matching TRBD2. The CDR3 covers 16 residues. Trimming removed 1 base from V and 8 bases from J; junction bases left unmatched: 8. CDR1 is SNHLY, CDR2 FYNNEI, per germline. The CDR3 protein is CASSEGRSGRGDEQFF. The CDR3 coding sequence is TGTGCCAGCAGTGAAGGGAGAAGCGGGAGGGGCGATGAGCAGTTCTTC.

The V gene is TRBV18, the J gene TRBJ2-3, with 11 bases that match TRBD1. The CDR3 extends over 16 amino acids. The germline gives CDR1 KGHSH, CDR2 LQKENI. The trim removed 0 bases at V and 4 bases at J, leaving 3 bases unmatched. As DNA, the CDR3 is TGTGCCAGCTCACCACCGGCGGGACAGGGGGCAGATACGCAGTATTTT. Protein product: CASSPPAGQGADTQYF. Together with reference TRBV18 and TRBJ2-3, the CDR3 gives the full variable domain: NAGVMQNPRHLVRRRGQEARLRCSPMKGHSHVYWYRQLPEEGLKFMVYLQKENIIDESGMPKERFSAEFPKEGPSILRIQQVVRGDSAAYFCASSPPAGQGADTQYFGPGTRLTVL.

This clone came up once. The chain combines TRBV6-1 with TRBJ2-1; 9 nucleotides match TRBD1. Germline trimming cut 4 bases from V and 8 bases from J; bases unmatched to any gene: 9. Germline values: CDR1 MNHNS, CDR2 SASEGT. The CDR3 contains 15 residues. The CDR3 here is CASSGGTGYSDEQFF. DNA of the CDR3: TGTGCCAGCAGTGGCGGGACAGGGTATTCTGATGAGCAGTTCTTC.

The CDR3 loop is CASSKAEEAAGYGYTF. The CDR3 nucleotides read TGTGCCAGCAGCAAAGCGGAAGAGGCAGCAGGGTACGGCTACACCTTC. The V and J genes are TRBV21-1 and TRBJ1-2; the DNA was not compared with TRBD1, the D call given in the table. TRBV21-1 is noted as a pseudogene. The CDR3 has 16 amino acids.

In its sample, this clone was seen a few times. V usage is TRBV6-7 and J usage is TRBJ1-1; tentative D call: TRBD1 (5 bases). TRBV6-7 belongs to the ORF category, with a function that is uncertain. The length of the CDR3 is 16 residues. V dropped 6 bases and J dropped 1 base, with 18 bases sitting between them. The CDR3 spells CASRGSGGGKNTEAFF. The CDR3 DNA is TGTGCCAGCAGGGGTAGCGGGGGGGGGAAGAACACTGAAGCTTTCTTT.

In this sample, this clone turned up once. The chain has TRBV30 and TRBJ2-2; 11 bases are a match to TRBD1. CDR1 GTSNPN and CDR2 SVGIG come from the germline V gene (reference sequence). The CDR3 covers 15 residues. The J segment lost 4 bases and the V segment lost 2 bases, leaving 3 bases of the junction unmatched. The CDR3 nucleotides are TGTGCCTGGAGTCCGGACAGGGGGCTCACCGGGGAGCTGTTTTTT. Translation: CAWSPDRGLTGELFF.

V gene TRBV5-4 combines with J gene TRBJ1-1; D remains unclear. Trimming pared 0 bases from V and 5 bases from J, leaving 11 bases between. The CDR3 contains 14 residues. Looked up from germline, CDR1 is SGHNT and CDR2 is YYREEE (reference sequence). The CDR3 spells CASSLGQRRTEAFF. DNA for the CDR3: TGTGCCAGCAGCTTGGGACAACGGAGGACTGAAGCTTTCTTT.

The chain joins TRBV19 to TRBJ2-3, with a tentative D call TRBD2 (6 bases). Germline CDR1 reads LNHDA; CDR2 reads SQIVND (reference sequence). This CDR3 region has 13 residues. V shed 4 bases and J shed 5 bases, with 10 bases lying between them. The DNA for the CDR3 is TGTGCCAGTAGTAGACTAGACATAGATACGCAGTATTTT. Translation: CASSRLDIDTQYF. Filled out from reference TRBV19 and TRBJ2-3, the complete variable domain reads DGGITQSPKYLFRKEGQNVTLSCEQNLNHDAMYWYRQDPGQGLRLIYYSQIVNDFQKGDIAEGYSVSREKKESFPLTVTSAQKNPTAFYLCASSRLDIDTQYFGPGTRLTVL.

CDR3 region: CASSYSPGREETQYF. CDR3 sequence (DNA): TGTGCCAGCAGTTACTCTCCAGGCAGAGAAGAGACCCAGTACTTC. The chain couples TRBV6-5 to TRBJ2-5, with unresolved D. The V and J ends lost 0 bases and 3 bases respectively, with 11 bases between them. This CDR3 has 15 amino acids. Germline CDR1 is MNHEY and CDR2 is SVGAGI.

The J gene is TRBJ2-1, the V gene TRBV5-1; D perhaps matches TRBD2 (5 bases). Between the trimmed V and J ends, which lost 1 base and 10 bases, there was a span of 9 bases. Germline assignment: CDR1 SGHRS and CDR2 YFSETQ. This CDR3 has 12 amino acids. In DNA form, the CDR3 reads TGCGCCAGCAGCTTGACTAGAGACGAGCAGTTCTTC. Protein: CASSLTRDEQFF. The variable domain in full, with the rest retrieved from reference TRBV5-1 and TRBJ2-1, is KAGVTQTPRYLIKTRGQQVTLSCSPISGHRSVSWYQQTPGQGLQFLFEYFSETQRNKGNFPGRFSGRQFSNSRSEMNVSTLELGDSALYLCASSLTRDEQFFGPGTRLTVL.

V and J are TRBV2 and TRBJ1-4, with D perhaps matching TRBD1 (5 bases). CDR3 length equals 15 residues. The V gene's germline CDR1 is SNHLY and CDR2 FYNNEI. V was clipped by 1 base and J by 4 bases, with 10 bases between them. The CDR3 reads CASSEGKGINEKLFF. The CDR3 DNA reads TGTGCCAGCAGTGAAGGGAAGGGGATTAATGAAAAACTGTTTTTT.

The chain employs TRBV19 and TRBJ2-5, with TRBD1 matching over 10 bases. Germline V gene data show CDR1 as LNHDA and CDR2 as SQIVND (reference sequence). This CDR3 is 14 amino acids long. The ends lost 6 bases at V and 4 bases at J; junction bases unmatched: 5. The CDR3 bases are TGTGCCAGTAGAGGGACAGGGGAAGGAGAGACCCAGTACTTC. Translated: CASRGTGEGETQYF.

This clone was counted only a few times. The chain couples TRBV6-5 to TRBJ1-1; D is ambiguous. V lost 5 bases to trimming and J lost 1 base, with 8 bases between them. The CDR3 totals 13 residues. The germline CDR1 and CDR2 sequences are MNHEY and SVGAGI. CDR3 nucleotides: TGTGCCAGCAGTCATGACAAGAACACTGAAGCTTTCTTT. It encodes CASSHDKNTEAFF.

J is TRBJ2-5 and V is TRBV20-1; tentative D call: TRBD2 (5 bases). CDR1 and CDR2 from the germline V gene are DFQATT and SNEGSKA (reference sequence). The length of the CDR3 is 11 residues. V was clipped by 6 bases and J by 5 bases, with 10 bases between them. CDR3 amino acids: CSAVASETQYF. CDR3 nucleotides: TGCAGTGCCGTAGCGTCGGAGACCCAGTACTTC.

The CDR3 loop reads CASSYSGQGAWGYTF. The CDR3, as DNA: TGTGCCAGCAGTTACTCGGGACAGGGGGCGTGGGGCTACACCTTC. V is TRBV6-5 and J is TRBJ1-2, with 12 bases aligning to TRBD1. Germline CDR1 reads MNHEY; CDR2 reads SVGAGI. The length of the CDR3 is 15 residues. Trimming took 0 bases from V and 8 from J; bases not matched to a gene: 4.

This rearrangement joins TRBV7-2 to TRBJ2-7; D may be TRBD1 (5 bases). The CDR3 runs 13 residues. Germline loops: CDR1 SGHTA, CDR2 FQGNSA. V was cut by 2 bases and J by 1 base, with 6 bases left in between. Here the CDR3 DNA reads TGTGCCAGCAGCTTAAGACAGTCCTACGAGCAGTACTTC. Translated: CASSLRQSYEQYF.

This clone was counted only a few times. The chain joins TRBV29-1 to TRBJ2-1; 9 positions match TRBD2. Germline CDR1 is SQVTM and CDR2 is ANQGSEA. V shed 8 bases and J 7 bases; nucleotides not matched to a gene: 12. The CDR3 has 14 amino acids. The CDR3 spells CSIGRGRAGNEQFF. In DNA form, the CDR3 reads TGCAGCATTGGGCGCGGGAGGGCCGGGAATGAGCAGTTCTTC.

The rearrangement joins TRBV30 to TRBJ2-7, with a possible D match to TRBD1 (6 bases). The germline CDR1 and CDR2 sequences are GTSNPN and SVGIG (reference sequence). Trimming took off 5 bases at V and 8 bases at J, with 13 bases between the two ends. The CDR3 consists of 11 residues. The CDR3 DNA follows: TGTGCCTGGGTAACACAGGGTCAGCAGTACTTC. Translation gives CAWVTQGQQYF.

On this clone itself: One end of the junction is discordant with germline, which a read error may explain. V gene TRBV7-9 combines with J gene TRBJ2-1, with 7 bases that match TRBD2. The germline V gene encodes CDR1 SEHNR and CDR2 FQNEAQ (reference sequence). CDR3 length equals 16 residues. The CDR3 coding sequence is TGTTCCAGCAGCTCTAGCGGACCGGTCTCCTACAATGAGCAGTTCTTC. Amino acid sequence: CSSSSSGPVSYNEQFF.

J is TRBJ1-1 and V is TRBV19; 10 bases map to TRBD1. V shed 4 bases, J shed 0 bases, and the junction held 2 bases outside the gene matches. The CDR3 is 15 residues long. CDR1 LNHDA and CDR2 SQIVND come from the germline V gene (reference sequence). The chain's CDR3 is CASSTTGGLNTEAFF. In DNA form, the CDR3 reads TGTGCCAGTAGTACGACAGGGGGCCTGAACACTGAAGCTTTCTTT.

This clone was observed a few times. This CDR3 reads CASSRTGGYTDTQYF. The CDR3 DNA sequence: TGCGCCAGCAGCAGAACAGGGGGCTACACAGATACGCAGTATTTT. J is TRBJ2-3 and V is TRBV5-1, with 9 bases identical to TRBD1. The CDR3 has 15 amino acids. J was trimmed by 2 bases and V by 4 bases; bases with no gene match: 5. The germline V gene encodes CDR1 SGHRS and CDR2 YFSETQ.

The V and J genes are TRBV7-9 and TRBJ2-7, with 8 nucleotides matching TRBD2. Germline CDR1 is SEHNR and CDR2 is FQNEAQ (reference sequence). V lost 7 bases, J lost 4 bases, and 12 bases stayed unmatched. The length of the CDR3 is 15 residues. As DNA, the CDR3 is TGTGCCAGCACAAAAGCGGGGGCCGGTCTATACGAGCAGTACTTC. Protein sequence: CASTKAGAGLYEQYF.

The chain couples TRBV30 to TRBJ1-4; TRBD1 matches 7 bases. Germline V CDR1 and CDR2: GTSNPN, SVGIG (reference sequence). J lost 1 base, V lost 2 bases, and 7 bases had no gene match. The CDR3 sequence is 16 residues long. Written as DNA, the CDR3 is TGTGCCTGGAGTCCCCCCCGACAGGGAACTAATGAAAAACTGTTTTTT. This translates into CAWSPPRQGTNEKLFF.

The J gene is TRBJ2-7, the V gene TRBV5-1, with 12 bases that match TRBD1. The CDR3 sequence is 15 residues long. CDR1 is SGHRS and CDR2 is YFSETQ in the germline V gene. V was clipped by 4 bases and J by 7 bases; unmatched bases: 9. CDR3 loop: CASSHRDRGPGEQYF. Written as DNA, the CDR3 is TGCGCCAGCAGCCACAGGGACAGGGGGCCCGGGGAGCAGTACTTC. Based on the CDR3 plus reference TRBV5-1 and TRBJ2-7, the full variable domain is KAGVTQTPRYLIKTRGQQVTLSCSPISGHRSVSWYQQTPGQGLQFLFEYFSETQRNKGNFPGRFSGRQFSNSRSEMNVSTLELGDSALYLCASSHRDRGPGEQYFGPGTRLTVT.

The chain has TRBV5-1 and TRBJ2-5; 7 nucleotides line up with TRBD1. Judging by the DNA end, TRBJ2-7 fits better; the J call may be wrong. CDR3 length equals 15 residues. Germline V gene data show CDR1 as SGHRS and CDR2 as YFSETQ. This CDR3 reads CASSLVGGWSYEQYF. The CDR3 nucleotides are TGCGCCAGCAGCTTGGTAGGGGGCTGGTCCTACGAGCAGTACTTC.